This TCR beta chain was sequenced for a study of PD-L1 blockade in urothelial cancer. Overall study context: Peripheral blood specimens exhibited a median yield of about 150,000 T cells.

Findings and caveats of the study: Below-median pretreatment blood TCR clonality was associated with improved progression-free and overall survival.

Produced via immunoSEQ multiplex PCR; TCRdb's table is partial and in-frame only. This sample has about 35,000 clones; around 80% occur once, and the top ten carry around 3.7%. CDR3 length equals 16 residues. J gave up 2 bases and V 7 bases, and 9 bases lay outside the gene matches. Germline CDR1 is MDHEN and CDR2 is SYDVKM. Comments on this clone: The antigen is not known.

Each patient supplied 1 to 8 pretreatment and on-treatment samples. The clonotype originates from a man aged 65 to 79 with urothelial cancer. Source: PBMCs, taken around atezolizumab (anti-PD-L1) treatment. This rearrangement joins TRBV28 to TRBJ2-7; 12 bases fit TRBD1. CDR3 region: CASIHGDRGLTYEQYF. The CDR3 nucleotides read TGTGCCAGCATCCACGGGGACAGGGGGCTCACCTACGAGCAGTACTTC.